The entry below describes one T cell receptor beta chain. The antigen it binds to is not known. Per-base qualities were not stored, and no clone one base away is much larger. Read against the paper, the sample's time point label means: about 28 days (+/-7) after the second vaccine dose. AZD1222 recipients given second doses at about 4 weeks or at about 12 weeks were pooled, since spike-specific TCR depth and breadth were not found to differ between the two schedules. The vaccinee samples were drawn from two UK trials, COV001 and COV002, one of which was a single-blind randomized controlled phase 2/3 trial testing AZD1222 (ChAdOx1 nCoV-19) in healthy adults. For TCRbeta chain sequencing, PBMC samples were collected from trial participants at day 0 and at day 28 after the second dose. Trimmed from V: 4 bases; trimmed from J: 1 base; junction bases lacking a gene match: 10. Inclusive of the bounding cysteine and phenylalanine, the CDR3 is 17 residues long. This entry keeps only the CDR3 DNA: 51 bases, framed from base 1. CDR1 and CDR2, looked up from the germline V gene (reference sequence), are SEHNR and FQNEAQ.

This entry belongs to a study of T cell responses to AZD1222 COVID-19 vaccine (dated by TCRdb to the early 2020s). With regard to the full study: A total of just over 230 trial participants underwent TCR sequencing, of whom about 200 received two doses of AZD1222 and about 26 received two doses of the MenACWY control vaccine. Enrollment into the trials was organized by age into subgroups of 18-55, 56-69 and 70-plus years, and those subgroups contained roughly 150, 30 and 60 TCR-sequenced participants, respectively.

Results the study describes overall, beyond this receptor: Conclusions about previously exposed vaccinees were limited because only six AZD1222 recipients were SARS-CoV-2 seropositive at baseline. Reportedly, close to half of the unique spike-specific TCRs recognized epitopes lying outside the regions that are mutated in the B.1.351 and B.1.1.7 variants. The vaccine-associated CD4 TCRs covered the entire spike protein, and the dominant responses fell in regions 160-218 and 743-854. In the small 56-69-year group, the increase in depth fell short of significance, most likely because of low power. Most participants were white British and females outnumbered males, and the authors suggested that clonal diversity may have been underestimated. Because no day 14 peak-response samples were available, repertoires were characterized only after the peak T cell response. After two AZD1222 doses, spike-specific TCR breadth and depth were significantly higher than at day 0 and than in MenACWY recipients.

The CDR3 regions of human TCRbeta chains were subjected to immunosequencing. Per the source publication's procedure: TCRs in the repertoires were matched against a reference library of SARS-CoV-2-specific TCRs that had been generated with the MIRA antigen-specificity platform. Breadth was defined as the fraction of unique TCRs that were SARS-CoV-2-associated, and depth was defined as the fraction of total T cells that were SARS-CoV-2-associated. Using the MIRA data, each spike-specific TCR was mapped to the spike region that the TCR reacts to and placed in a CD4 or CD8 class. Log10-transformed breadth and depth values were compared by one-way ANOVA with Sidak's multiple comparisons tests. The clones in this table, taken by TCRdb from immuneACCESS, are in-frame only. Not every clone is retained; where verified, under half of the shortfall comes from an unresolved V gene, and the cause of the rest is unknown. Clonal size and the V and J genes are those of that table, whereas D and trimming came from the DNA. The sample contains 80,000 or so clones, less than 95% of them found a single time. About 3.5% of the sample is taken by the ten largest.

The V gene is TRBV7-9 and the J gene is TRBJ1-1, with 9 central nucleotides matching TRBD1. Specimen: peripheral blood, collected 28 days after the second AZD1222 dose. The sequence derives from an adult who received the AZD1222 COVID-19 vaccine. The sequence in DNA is TGTGCCAGCAGCTCCGTACAGGGGGCGCGGGGGAACACTGAAGCTTTCTTT. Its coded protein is CASSSVQGARGNTEAFF.